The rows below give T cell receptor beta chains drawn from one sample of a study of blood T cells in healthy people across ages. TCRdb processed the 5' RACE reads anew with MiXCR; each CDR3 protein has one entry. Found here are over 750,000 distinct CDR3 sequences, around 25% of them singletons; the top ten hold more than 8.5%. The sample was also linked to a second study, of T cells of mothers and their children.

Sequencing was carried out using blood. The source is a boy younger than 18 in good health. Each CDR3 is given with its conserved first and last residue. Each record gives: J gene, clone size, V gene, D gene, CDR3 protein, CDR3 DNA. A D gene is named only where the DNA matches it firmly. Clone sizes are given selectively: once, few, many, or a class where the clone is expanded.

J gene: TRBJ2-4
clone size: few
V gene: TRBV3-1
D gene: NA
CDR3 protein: CASSQGAAKNIQYF
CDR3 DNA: TGTGCCAGCAGCCAAGGGGCGGCCAAAAACATTCAGTACTTC

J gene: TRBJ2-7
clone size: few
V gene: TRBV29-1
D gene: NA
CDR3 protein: CSVLGPFSYEQYF
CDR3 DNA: TGCAGCGTTCTCGGACCCTTCTCCTACGAGCAGTACTTC

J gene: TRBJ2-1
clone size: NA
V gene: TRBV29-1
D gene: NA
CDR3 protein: CSVEVASYNEQFF
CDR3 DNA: TGCAGCGTTGAGGTGGCTAGCTACAATGAGCAGTTCTTC

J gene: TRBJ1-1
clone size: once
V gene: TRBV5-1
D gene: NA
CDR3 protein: CASSFDSTNTEAFF
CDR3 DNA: TGCGCCAGCAGCTTTGATAGCACGAACACTGAAGCTTTCTTT

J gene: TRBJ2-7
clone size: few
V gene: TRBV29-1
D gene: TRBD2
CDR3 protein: CSVEGGTSSYEQYF
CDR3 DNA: TGCAGCGTTGAAGGCGGGACTAGCTCCTACGAGCAGTACTTC

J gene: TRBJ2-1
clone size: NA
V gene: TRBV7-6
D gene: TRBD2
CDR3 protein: CASSSPLAGEQFF
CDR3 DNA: TGTGCCAGCAGCTCACCACTAGCGGGGGAGCAGTTCTTC

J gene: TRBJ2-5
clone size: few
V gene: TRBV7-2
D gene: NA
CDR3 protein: CASSLELGAGRGETQYF
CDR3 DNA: TGTGCCAGCAGCTTAGAGTTAGGTGCGGGTAGAGGGGAGACCCAGTACTTC

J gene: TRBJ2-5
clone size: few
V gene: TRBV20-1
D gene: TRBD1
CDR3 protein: CSARAGTGIETQYF
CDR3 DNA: TGCAGTGCTAGAGCCGGGACAGGGATAGAGACCCAGTACTTC

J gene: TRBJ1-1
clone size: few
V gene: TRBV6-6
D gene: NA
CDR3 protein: CASSRGGNTEALF
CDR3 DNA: TGTGCCAGCAGTCGGGGTGGAAACACTGAAGCTCTCTTT

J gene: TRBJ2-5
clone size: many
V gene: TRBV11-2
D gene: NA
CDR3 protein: CASSSQPVGETQYF
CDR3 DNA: TGTGCCAGCAGCTCTCAGCCGGTTGGGGAGACCCAGTACTTC

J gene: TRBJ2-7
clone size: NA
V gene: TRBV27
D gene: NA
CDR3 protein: CASSLGVRAYEQYF
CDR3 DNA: TGTGCCAGCAGTTTAGGGGTTAGGGCCTACGAGCAGTACTTC

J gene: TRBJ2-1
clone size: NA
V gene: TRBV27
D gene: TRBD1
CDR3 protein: CASSFGTGDFGEQFF
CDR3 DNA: TGTGCCAGCAGTTTTGGGACAGGGGATTTCGGTGAGCAGTTCTTC

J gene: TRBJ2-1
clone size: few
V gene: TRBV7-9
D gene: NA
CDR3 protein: CASSLSTDTDNEQFF
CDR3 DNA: TGTGCCAGCAGCTTATCGACCGATACCGACAATGAGCAGTTCTTC

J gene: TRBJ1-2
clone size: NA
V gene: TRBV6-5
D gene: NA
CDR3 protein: CASGSGSDYGYTF
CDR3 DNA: TGTGCCAGCGGGAGCGGCTCAGATTATGGCTACACCTTC

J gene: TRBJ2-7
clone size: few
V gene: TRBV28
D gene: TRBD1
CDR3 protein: CASRTTGATPYEQYF
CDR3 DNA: TGTGCCAGCAGAACGACAGGGGCCACCCCCTACGAGCAGTACTTC

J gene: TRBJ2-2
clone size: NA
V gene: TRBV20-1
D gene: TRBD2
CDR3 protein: CSAKSWREGTGELFF
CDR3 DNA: TGCAGTGCGAAATCGTGGAGGGAGGGGACCGGGGAGCTGTTTTTT

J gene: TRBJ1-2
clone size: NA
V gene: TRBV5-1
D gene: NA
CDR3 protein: CASRENNYGYTF
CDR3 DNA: TGCGCCAGCAGAGAAAATAACTATGGCTACACCTTC

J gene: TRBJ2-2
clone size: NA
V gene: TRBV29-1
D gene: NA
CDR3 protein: CSSLEGNTGELFF
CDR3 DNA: TGCAGCTCCTTAGAAGGAAACACCGGGGAGCTGTTTTTT

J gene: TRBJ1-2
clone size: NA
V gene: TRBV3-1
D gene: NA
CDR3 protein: CASSSWRGASGYTF
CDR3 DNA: TGTGCCAGCAGCTCGTGGCGGGGGGCGTCTGGCTACACCTTC

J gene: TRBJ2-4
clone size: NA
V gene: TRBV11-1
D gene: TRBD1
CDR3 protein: CASSLEGRGRVIQYF
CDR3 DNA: TGTGCCAGCAGCTTAGAGGGCAGGGGGCGTGTCATTCAGTACTTC

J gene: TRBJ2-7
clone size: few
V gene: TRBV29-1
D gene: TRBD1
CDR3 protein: CSVEGQGYYEQYF
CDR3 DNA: TGCAGCGTAGAGGGACAGGGATACTACGAGCAGTACTTC

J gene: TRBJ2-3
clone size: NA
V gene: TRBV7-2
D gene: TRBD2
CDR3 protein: CASSGGLASDTQYF
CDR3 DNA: TGTGCCAGCAGCGGGGGACTAGCGTCAGATACGCAGTATTTT

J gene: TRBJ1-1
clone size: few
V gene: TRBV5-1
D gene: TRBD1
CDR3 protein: CASSSKQGLNTEAFF
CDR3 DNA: TGCGCCAGCAGCTCGAAACAGGGGCTCAACACTGAAGCCTTCTTT

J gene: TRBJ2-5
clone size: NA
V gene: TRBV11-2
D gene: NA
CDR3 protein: CASSLVSETRYF
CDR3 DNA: TGTGCCAGCAGCTTAGTGTCCGAGACCCGGTACTTC

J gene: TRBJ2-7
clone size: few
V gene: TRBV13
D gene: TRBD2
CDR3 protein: CASSSPGTSGREQYF
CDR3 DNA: TGTGCCAGCAGCTCCCCCGGGACTAGCGGGCGGGAGCAGTACTTC

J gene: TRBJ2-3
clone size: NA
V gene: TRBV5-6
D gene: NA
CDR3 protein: CASSLAGAYLSDTQYF
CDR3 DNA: TGTGCCAGCAGCTTGGCTGGGGCCTATCTCTCCGATACGCAGTATTTT

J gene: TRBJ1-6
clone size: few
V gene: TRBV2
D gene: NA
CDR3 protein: CASSGSGAVSPLHF
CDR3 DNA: TGTGCCAGCAGTGGTTCGGGGGCGGTTTCACCCCTCCACTTT

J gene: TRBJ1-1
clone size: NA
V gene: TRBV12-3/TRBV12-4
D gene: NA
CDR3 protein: CASSSPDLRMNTEAFF
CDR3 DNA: TGTGCCAGCAGTTCACCGGATCTGAGGATGAACACTGAAGCTTTCTTT

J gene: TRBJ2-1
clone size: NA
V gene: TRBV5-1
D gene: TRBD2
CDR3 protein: CASSARLAGDEQFF
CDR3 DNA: TGCGCCAGCAGCGCGCGACTAGCGGGTGATGAGCAGTTCTTC

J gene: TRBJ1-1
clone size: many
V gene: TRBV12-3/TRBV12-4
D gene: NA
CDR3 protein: CASSLGGEAFF
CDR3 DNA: TGTGCCAGCAGCTTAGGAGGTGAGGCTTTCTTT

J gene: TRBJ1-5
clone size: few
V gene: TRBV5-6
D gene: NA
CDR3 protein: CASSSKQGDNQPQHF
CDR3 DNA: TGTGCCAGCAGCTCAAAACAGGGCGACAATCAGCCCCAGCATTTT

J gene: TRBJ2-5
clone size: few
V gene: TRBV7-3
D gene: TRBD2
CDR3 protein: CASSTNSTSGGQETQYF
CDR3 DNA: TGTGCCAGCAGCACCAACTCAACTAGCGGGGGGCAAGAGACCCAGTACTTC

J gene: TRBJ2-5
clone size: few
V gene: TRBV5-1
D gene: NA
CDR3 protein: CASSLGFGSQETQYF
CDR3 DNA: TGCGCCAGCAGCTTAGGCTTCGGGAGCCAAGAGACCCAGTACTTC

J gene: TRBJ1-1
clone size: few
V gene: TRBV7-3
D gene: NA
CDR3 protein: CASSLNTGMNTEAFF
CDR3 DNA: TGTGCCAGCAGCTTAAACACAGGGATGAACACTGAAGCTTTCTTT

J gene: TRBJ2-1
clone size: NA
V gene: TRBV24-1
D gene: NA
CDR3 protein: CATSDLQKNEQFF
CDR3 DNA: TGTGCCACCAGTGATTTGCAGAAGAATGAGCAGTTCTTC

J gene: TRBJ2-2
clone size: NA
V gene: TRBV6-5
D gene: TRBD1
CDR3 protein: CASSRDRAGGELFF
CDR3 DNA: TGTGCCAGCAGCCGAGACAGGGCGGGCGGGGAGCTGTTTTTT

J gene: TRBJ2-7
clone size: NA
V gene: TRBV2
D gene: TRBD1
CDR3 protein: CASSVGRGKPPPAEQYF
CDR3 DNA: TGTGCCAGCAGTGTGGGCAGGGGGAAACCTCCTCCCGCCGAGCAGTACTTC

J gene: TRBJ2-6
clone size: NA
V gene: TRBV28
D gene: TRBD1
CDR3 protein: CASSFPGQGLAGANVLTF
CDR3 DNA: TGTGCCAGCAGCTTCCCCGGACAGGGCTTAGCTGGGGCCAACGTCCTGACTTTC

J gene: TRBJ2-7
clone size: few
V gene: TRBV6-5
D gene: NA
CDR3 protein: CASSYRGQRRVGFHYEQYF
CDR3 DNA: TGTGCCAGCAGTTACAGAGGACAGAGAAGGGTCGGGTTCCACTACGAGCAGTACTTC

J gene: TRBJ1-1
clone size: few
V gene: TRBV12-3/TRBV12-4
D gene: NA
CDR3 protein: CASSTDTNTEAFF
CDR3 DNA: TGTGCCAGCAGTACGGACACGAACACTGAAGCTTTCTTT

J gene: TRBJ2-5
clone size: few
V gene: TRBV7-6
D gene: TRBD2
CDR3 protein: CASSSVAGQETQYF
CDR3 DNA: TGTGCCAGCAGCTCTGTAGCGGGGCAAGAGACCCAGTACTTC

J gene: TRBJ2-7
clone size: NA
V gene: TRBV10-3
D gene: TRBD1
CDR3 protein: CAISDPHRDSESEQYF
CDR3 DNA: TGTGCCATCAGTGACCCTCACCGGGACAGTGAGTCCGAGCAGTACTTC